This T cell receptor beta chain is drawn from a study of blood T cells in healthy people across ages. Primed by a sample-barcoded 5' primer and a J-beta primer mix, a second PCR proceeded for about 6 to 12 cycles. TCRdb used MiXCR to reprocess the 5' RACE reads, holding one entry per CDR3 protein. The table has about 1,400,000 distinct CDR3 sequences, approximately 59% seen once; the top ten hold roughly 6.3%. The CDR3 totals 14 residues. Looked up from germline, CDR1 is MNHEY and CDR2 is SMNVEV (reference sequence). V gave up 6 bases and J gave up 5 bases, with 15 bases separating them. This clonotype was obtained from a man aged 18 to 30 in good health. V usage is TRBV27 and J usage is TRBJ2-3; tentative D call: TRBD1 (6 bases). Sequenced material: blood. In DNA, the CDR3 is TGTGCCAGCAGGAAAACAGGGTTCAGAGATACGCAGTATTTT. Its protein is CASRKTGFRDTQYF.